These T cell receptor beta chains were read from a single sample in a study of blood T cell repertoires in COVID-19. Here immunoSEQ multiplex PCR was the method, and the copy in TCRdb shows in-frame clones only, minus some. The repertoire holds tens of thousands of clones, around 76% seen once, with roughly 13% in the top ten. Sequences were obtained from peripheral blood. These receptors came from a woman aged 80 or over with acute or convalescent COVID-19. Both conserved end residues are part of each CDR3. The order of the fields is J gene, D gene, clone size, V gene, CDR3 protein, CDR3 DNA. The D gene is left open where the match is weak. Part of the rows lack a size; the others show once, few, many or a class for expanded clones.

j_call: TRBJ2-3; d_call: TRBD2; clone_size: NA; v_call: TRBV13; cdr3_aa: CASSLRLAGVADTQYF; cdr3_nt: TGTGCCAGCAGCTTAAGGCTAGCGGGAGTGGCAGATACGCAGTATTTT
j_call: TRBJ2-5; d_call: TRBD1; clone_size: NA; v_call: TRBV10-3; cdr3_aa: CAISEGGQGRETQYF; cdr3_nt: TGTGCCATCAGTGAAGGGGGACAGGGGAGAGAGACCCAGTACTTC
j_call: TRBJ2-7; d_call: NA; clone_size: NA; v_call: TRBV5-1; cdr3_aa: CASSSGAREQYF; cdr3_nt: TGCGCCAGCAGCTCAGGGGCGCGGGAGCAGTACTTC
j_call: TRBJ2-3; d_call: TRBD2; clone_size: NA; v_call: TRBV5-4; cdr3_aa: CASSTGGLAGVSSTDTQYF; cdr3_nt: TGTGCCAGCAGCACGGGAGGTCTAGCGGGAGTTTCTAGCACAGATACGCAGTATTTT
j_call: TRBJ1-1; d_call: NA; clone_size: NA; v_call: TRBV15; cdr3_aa: CATSRDGGAEAFF; cdr3_nt: TGTGCCACCAGCAGAGATGGGGGGGCTGAAGCTTTCTTT
j_call: TRBJ2-6; d_call: TRBD1; clone_size: NA; v_call: TRBV9; cdr3_aa: CASSAGATGESAANVLTF; cdr3_nt: TGTGCCAGCAGCGCGGGGGCGACAGGGGAGTCTGCGGCCAACGTCCTGACTTTC
j_call: TRBJ1-4; d_call: NA; clone_size: NA; v_call: TRBV7-9; cdr3_aa: CASSDDTFNEKLFF; cdr3_nt: TGTGCCAGCAGCGATGACACCTTTAATGAAAAACTGTTTTTT
j_call: TRBJ2-7; d_call: NA; clone_size: NA; v_call: TRBV24-1; cdr3_aa: CATSEEGYEQYF; cdr3_nt: TGTGCCACCAGTGAGGAGGGCTACGAGCAGTACTTC
j_call: TRBJ2-1; d_call: TRBD2; clone_size: NA; v_call: TRBV11-2; cdr3_aa: CASSYSGGRFF; cdr3_nt: TGTGCCAGCAGCTACTCGGGAGGGCGGTTCTTC
j_call: TRBJ1-5; d_call: NA; clone_size: NA; v_call: TRBV28; cdr3_aa: CASSLGGSNQPQHF; cdr3_nt: TGTGCCAGCAGTTTAGGGGGGAGCAATCAGCCCCAGCATTTT
j_call: TRBJ2-1; d_call: TRBD2; clone_size: NA; v_call: TRBV5-1; cdr3_aa: CASSLAGRVYNEQFF; cdr3_nt: TGCGCCAGCAGCTTGGCGGGGAGGGTCTACAATGAGCAGTTCTTC
j_call: TRBJ2-3; d_call: TRBD1; clone_size: NA; v_call: TRBV19; cdr3_aa: CASTRTGAGTDTQYF; cdr3_nt: TGTGCCAGTACACGCACAGGGGCGGGCACAGATACGCAGTATTTT
j_call: TRBJ1-2; d_call: TRBD1; clone_size: NA; v_call: TRBV2; cdr3_aa: CASSEQQGTYGYTF; cdr3_nt: TGTGCCAGCAGTGAGCAACAGGGGACCTATGGCTACACCTTC
j_call: TRBJ2-7; d_call: NA; clone_size: few; v_call: TRBV19; cdr3_aa: CASSRGYQDYEQYF; cdr3_nt: TGTGCCAGTAGCCGGGGGTATCAGGACTACGAGCAGTACTTC
j_call: TRBJ1-2; d_call: NA; clone_size: once; v_call: TRBV28; cdr3_aa: CASSFFNGYTF; cdr3_nt: TGTGCCAGCAGTTTTTTCAATGGCTACACCTTC
j_call: TRBJ2-1; d_call: NA; clone_size: NA; v_call: TRBV21-1; cdr3_aa: CASSKVDLLGGYNEQFF; cdr3_nt: TGTGCCAGCAGCAAAGTCGATTTGCTCGGGGGCTACAATGAGCAGTTCTTC
j_call: TRBJ1-5; d_call: NA; clone_size: NA; v_call: TRBV28; cdr3_aa: CASSRDPGNQPQHF; cdr3_nt: TGTGCCAGCAGTCGAGATCCGGGCAATCAGCCCCAGCATTTT
j_call: TRBJ1-1; d_call: NA; clone_size: NA; v_call: TRBV19; cdr3_aa: CASSLEGVNTEAFF; cdr3_nt: TGTGCCAGTAGTCTCGAGGGGGTAAACACTGAAGCTTTCTTT
j_call: TRBJ1-1; d_call: NA; clone_size: few; v_call: TRBV5-1; cdr3_aa: CASSLDGREGEAFF; cdr3_nt: TGCGCCAGCAGCTTGGATGGGAGGGAGGGTGAAGCTTTCTTT
j_call: TRBJ2-3; d_call: TRBD2; clone_size: NA; v_call: TRBV19; cdr3_aa: CASSMRSSGSTDTQYF; cdr3_nt: TGTGCCAGTAGTATGAGGAGTAGCGGGAGCACAGATACGCAGTATTTT
j_call: TRBJ1-1; d_call: NA; clone_size: NA; v_call: TRBV19; cdr3_aa: CASSRAGALGTEAFF; cdr3_nt: TGTGCCAGTAGTAGGGCGGGGGCTCTGGGCACTGAAGCTTTCTTT
j_call: TRBJ1-4; d_call: NA; clone_size: NA; v_call: TRBV13; cdr3_aa: CASSLEGQGVREKLFF; cdr3_nt: TGTGCCAGCAGCTTAGAGGGTCAGGGTGTACGGGAAAAACTGTTTTTT
j_call: TRBJ1-4; d_call: NA; clone_size: NA; v_call: TRBV14; cdr3_aa: CASSHQVNEKLFF; cdr3_nt: TGTGCCAGCAGCCATCAGGTAAATGAAAAACTGTTTTTT
j_call: TRBJ1-1; d_call: NA; clone_size: NA; v_call: TRBV28; cdr3_aa: CASSWMGAEAFF; cdr3_nt: TGTGCCAGCAGTTGGATGGGCGCTGAAGCTTTCTTT
j_call: TRBJ2-2; d_call: NA; clone_size: NA; v_call: TRBV30; cdr3_aa: CAWENTRELFF; cdr3_nt: TGTGCCTGGGAGAACACCAGGGAGCTGTTTTTT
j_call: TRBJ1-5; d_call: TRBD1; clone_size: once; v_call: TRBV30; cdr3_aa: CAWSVLVRGRGNQPQHF; cdr3_nt: TGTGCCTGGAGTGTACTGGTCAGGGGGCGCGGTAATCAGCCCCAGCATTTT
j_call: TRBJ2-5; d_call: NA; clone_size: NA; v_call: TRBV5-3; cdr3_aa: CARSLSGQETQYF; cdr3_nt: TGTGCCAGAAGCTTGTCCGGGCAAGAGACCCAGTACTTC
j_call: TRBJ1-3; d_call: NA; clone_size: NA; v_call: TRBV7-9; cdr3_aa: CASSPDTSGNTIYF; cdr3_nt: TGTGCCAGCAGCCCGGACACTTCTGGAAACACCATATATTTT
j_call: TRBJ1-1; d_call: NA; clone_size: NA; v_call: TRBV5-4; cdr3_aa: CASSFSRQANTEAFF; cdr3_nt: TGTGCCAGCAGCTTCTCAAGACAGGCGAACACTGAAGCTTTCTTT
j_call: TRBJ1-5; d_call: NA; clone_size: NA; v_call: TRBV11-2; cdr3_aa: CASSRTDNQPQHF; cdr3_nt: TGTGCCAGCAGCCGGACAGACAATCAGCCCCAGCATTTT
j_call: TRBJ2-4; d_call: TRBD2; clone_size: NA; v_call: TRBV9; cdr3_aa: CASSGPSGRGNIQYF; cdr3_nt: TGTGCCAGCAGCGGACCTAGCGGGAGGGGGAACATTCAGTACTTC
j_call: TRBJ1-1; d_call: NA; clone_size: once; v_call: TRBV6-2/TRBV6-3; cdr3_aa: CASSQGSEAFF; cdr3_nt: TGTGCCAGCAGTCAGGGGTCTGAAGCTTTCTTT
j_call: TRBJ2-1; d_call: TRBD2; clone_size: NA; v_call: TRBV2; cdr3_aa: CASRLRLADSYNEQFF; cdr3_nt: TGTGCCAGCAGACTAAGACTAGCGGACTCCTACAATGAGCAGTTCTTC
j_call: TRBJ1-3; d_call: NA; clone_size: few; v_call: TRBV2; cdr3_aa: CASIVSSSGNTIYF; cdr3_nt: TGTGCCAGCATCGTGTCGAGCTCTGGAAACACCATATATTTT
j_call: TRBJ2-7; d_call: TRBD1; clone_size: NA; v_call: TRBV6-5; cdr3_aa: CASSLFIGTGNEQYF; cdr3_nt: TGTGCCAGCAGTCTCTTCATAGGGACAGGGAACGAGCAGTACTTC
j_call: TRBJ2-1; d_call: TRBD1; clone_size: NA; v_call: TRBV28; cdr3_aa: CASSPGTGFSSYNEQFF; cdr3_nt: TGTGCCAGCAGTCCCGGGACAGGGTTTAGCTCCTACAATGAGCAGTTCTTC
j_call: TRBJ2-7; d_call: TRBD2; clone_size: NA; v_call: TRBV6-2/TRBV6-3; cdr3_aa: CASSYPLFGTSGSSYEQYF; cdr3_nt: TGTGCCAGCAGTTACCCTTTGTTCGGGACTAGCGGGAGCTCCTACGAGCAGTACTTC
j_call: TRBJ2-3; d_call: TRBD1; clone_size: NA; v_call: TRBV24-1; cdr3_aa: CATKDRVTDTQYF; cdr3_nt: TGTGCCACCAAAGACAGGGTTACAGATACGCAGTATTTT
j_call: TRBJ2-1; d_call: TRBD1; clone_size: NA; v_call: TRBV10-3; cdr3_aa: CASRIGQGRDEQFF; cdr3_nt: TGTGCCAGCCGAATAGGACAGGGTCGAGATGAGCAGTTCTTC
j_call: TRBJ2-5; d_call: NA; clone_size: NA; v_call: TRBV5-5; cdr3_aa: CASSWGTSLETQYF; cdr3_nt: TGTGCCAGCAGCTGGGGGACATCGTTGGAGACCCAGTACTTC
j_call: TRBJ2-7; d_call: NA; clone_size: NA; v_call: TRBV5-6; cdr3_aa: CASSLGQSYEQYF; cdr3_nt: TGTGCCAGCAGCTTGGGACAGTCTTACGAGCAGTACTTC
j_call: TRBJ2-5; d_call: TRBD1; clone_size: NA; v_call: TRBV2; cdr3_aa: CASRNMPGQGRETQYF; cdr3_nt: TGTGCCAGCAGGAATATGCCGGGACAGGGGAGGGAGACCCAGTACTTC
j_call: TRBJ2-7; d_call: NA; clone_size: NA; v_call: TRBV10-1; cdr3_aa: CASSAQLGSYEQYF; cdr3_nt: TGCGCCAGCAGTGCCCAACTCGGCTCCTACGAGCAGTACTTC
j_call: TRBJ2-2; d_call: NA; clone_size: NA; v_call: TRBV29-1; cdr3_aa: CSVGTGSMAGELFF; cdr3_nt: TGCAGCGTGGGTACAGGGTCCATGGCCGGGGAGCTGTTTTTT
j_call: TRBJ2-7; d_call: TRBD2; clone_size: NA; v_call: TRBV7-2; cdr3_aa: CASSGSIAGGPGYEQYF; cdr3_nt: TGTGCCAGCAGCGGGAGTATAGCGGGAGGCCCGGGATACGAGCAGTACTTC
j_call: TRBJ1-4; d_call: TRBD1; clone_size: NA; v_call: TRBV29-1; cdr3_aa: CSVEDRADEKLFF; cdr3_nt: TGCAGCGTTGAGGACAGGGCTGATGAAAAACTGTTTTTT
j_call: TRBJ2-5; d_call: TRBD1; clone_size: NA; v_call: TRBV7-2; cdr3_aa: CASSLPRTGGTETQYF; cdr3_nt: TGTGCCAGCAGCTTACCTAGGACAGGGGGCACCGAGACCCAGTACTTC
j_call: TRBJ1-2; d_call: NA; clone_size: NA; v_call: TRBV7-8; cdr3_aa: CASRESNYGYTF; cdr3_nt: TGTGCCAGCAGGGAGTCCAACTATGGCTACACCTTC
j_call: TRBJ1-4; d_call: TRBD1; clone_size: NA; v_call: TRBV7-9; cdr3_aa: CASSSDRGREKLFF; cdr3_nt: TGTGCCAGCAGTTCGGACAGGGGGCGTGAAAAACTGTTTTTT
j_call: TRBJ2-1; d_call: TRBD2; clone_size: once; v_call: TRBV9; cdr3_aa: CASSGTSGRSSYNEQFF; cdr3_nt: TGTGCCAGCAGCGGGACTAGCGGAAGATCCTCCTACAATGAGCAGTTCTTC
j_call: TRBJ2-1; d_call: NA; clone_size: NA; v_call: TRBV30; cdr3_aa: CAWSVQGGYNEQFF; cdr3_nt: TGTGCCTGGAGTGTACAGGGAGGGTACAATGAGCAGTTCTTC
j_call: TRBJ2-7; d_call: NA; clone_size: NA; v_call: TRBV30; cdr3_aa: CAWKTGPYEQYF; cdr3_nt: TGTGCCTGGAAAACAGGGCCCTACGAGCAGTACTTC
j_call: TRBJ1-5; d_call: NA; clone_size: NA; v_call: TRBV2; cdr3_aa: CASSEVWRVGNQPQHF; cdr3_nt: TGTGCCAGCAGTGAAGTTTGGAGGGTAGGCAATCAGCCCCAGCATTTT
j_call: TRBJ2-2; d_call: NA; clone_size: NA; v_call: TRBV2; cdr3_aa: CASRVAGDTGELFF; cdr3_nt: TGTGCCAGCAGGGTGGCAGGCGACACCGGGGAGCTGTTTTTT